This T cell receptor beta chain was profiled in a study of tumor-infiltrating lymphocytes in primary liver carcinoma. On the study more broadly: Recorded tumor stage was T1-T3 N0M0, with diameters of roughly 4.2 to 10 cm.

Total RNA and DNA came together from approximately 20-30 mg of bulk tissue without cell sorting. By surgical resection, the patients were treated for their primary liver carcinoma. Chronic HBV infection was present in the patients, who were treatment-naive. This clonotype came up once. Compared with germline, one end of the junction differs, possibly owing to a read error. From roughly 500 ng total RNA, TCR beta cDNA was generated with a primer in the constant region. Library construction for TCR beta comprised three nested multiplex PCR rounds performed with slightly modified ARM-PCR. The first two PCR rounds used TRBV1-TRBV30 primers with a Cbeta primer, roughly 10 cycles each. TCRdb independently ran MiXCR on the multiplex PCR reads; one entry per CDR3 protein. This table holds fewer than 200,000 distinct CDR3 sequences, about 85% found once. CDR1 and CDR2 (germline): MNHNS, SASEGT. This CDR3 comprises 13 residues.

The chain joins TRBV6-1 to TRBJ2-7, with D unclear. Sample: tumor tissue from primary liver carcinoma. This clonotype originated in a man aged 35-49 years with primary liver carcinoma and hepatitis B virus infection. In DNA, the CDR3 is TGTACCAGCAGCGTTGAGGTAGACTACGAGCAGTACTTC. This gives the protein CTSSVEVDYEQYF.